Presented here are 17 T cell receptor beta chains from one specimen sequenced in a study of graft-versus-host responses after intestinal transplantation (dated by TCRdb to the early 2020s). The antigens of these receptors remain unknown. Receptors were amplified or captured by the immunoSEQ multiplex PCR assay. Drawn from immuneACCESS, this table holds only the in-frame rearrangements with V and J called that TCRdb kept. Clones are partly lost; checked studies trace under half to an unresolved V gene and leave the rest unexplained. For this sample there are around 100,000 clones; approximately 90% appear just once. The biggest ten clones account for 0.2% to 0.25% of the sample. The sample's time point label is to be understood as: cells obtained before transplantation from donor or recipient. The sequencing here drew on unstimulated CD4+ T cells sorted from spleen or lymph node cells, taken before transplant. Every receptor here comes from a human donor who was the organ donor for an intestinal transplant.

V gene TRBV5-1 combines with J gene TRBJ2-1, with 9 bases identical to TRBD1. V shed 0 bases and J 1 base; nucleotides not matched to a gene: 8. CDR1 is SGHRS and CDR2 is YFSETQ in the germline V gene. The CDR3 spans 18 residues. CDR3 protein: CASSLVWDRELSYNEQFF. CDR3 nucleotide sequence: TGCGCCAGCAGCTTGGTGTGGGACAGGGAGTTATCCTACAATGAGCAGTTCTTC.

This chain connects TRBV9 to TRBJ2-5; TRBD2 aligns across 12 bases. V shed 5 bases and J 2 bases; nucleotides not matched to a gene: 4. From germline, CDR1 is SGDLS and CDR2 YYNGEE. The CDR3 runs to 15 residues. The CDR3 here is CASSPGLAGQETQYF. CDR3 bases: TGTGCCAGCAGTCCTGGACTAGCGGGACAAGAGACCCAGTACTTC.

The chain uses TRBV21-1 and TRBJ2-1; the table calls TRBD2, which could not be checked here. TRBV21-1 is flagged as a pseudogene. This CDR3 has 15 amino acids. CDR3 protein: CASSKGGDYHNEQFF. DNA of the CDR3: TGTGCCAGCAGCAAAGGTGGGGACTACCACAATGAGCAGTTCTTC.

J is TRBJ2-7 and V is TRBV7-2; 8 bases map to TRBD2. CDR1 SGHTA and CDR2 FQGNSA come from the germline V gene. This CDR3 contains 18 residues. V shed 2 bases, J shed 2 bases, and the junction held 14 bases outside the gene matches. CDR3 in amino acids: CASSLYSVWLAGPYEQYF. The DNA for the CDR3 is TGTGCCAGCAGCTTATATTCCGTTTGGCTAGCGGGCCCCTACGAGCAGTACTTC.

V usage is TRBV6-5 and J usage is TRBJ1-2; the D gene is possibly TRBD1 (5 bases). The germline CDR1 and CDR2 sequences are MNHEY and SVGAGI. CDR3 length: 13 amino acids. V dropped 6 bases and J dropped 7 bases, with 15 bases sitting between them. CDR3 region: CASSLQGSGGYTF. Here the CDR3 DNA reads TGTGCCAGCAGCCTCCAGGGAAGTGGTGGCTACACCTTC.

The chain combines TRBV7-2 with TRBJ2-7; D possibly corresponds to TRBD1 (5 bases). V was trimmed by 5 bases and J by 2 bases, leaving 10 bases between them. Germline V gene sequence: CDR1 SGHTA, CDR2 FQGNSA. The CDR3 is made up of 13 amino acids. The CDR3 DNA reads TGTGCCAGCAGCCCAAGGGGTCCCTACGAGCAGTACTTC. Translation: CASSPRGPYEQYF. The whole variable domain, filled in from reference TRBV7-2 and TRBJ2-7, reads GAGVSQSPSNKVTEKGKDVELRCDPISGHTALYWYRQSLGQGLEFLIYFQGNSAPDKSGLPSDRFSAERTGGSVSTLTIQRTQQEDSAVYLCASSPRGPYEQYFGPGTRLTVT.

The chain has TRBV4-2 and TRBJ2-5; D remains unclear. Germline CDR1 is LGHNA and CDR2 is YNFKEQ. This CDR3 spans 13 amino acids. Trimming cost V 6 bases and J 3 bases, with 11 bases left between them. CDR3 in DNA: TGTGCCAGCAGTCTGTCGGGCGAAGAGACCCAGTACTTC. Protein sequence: CASSLSGEETQYF.

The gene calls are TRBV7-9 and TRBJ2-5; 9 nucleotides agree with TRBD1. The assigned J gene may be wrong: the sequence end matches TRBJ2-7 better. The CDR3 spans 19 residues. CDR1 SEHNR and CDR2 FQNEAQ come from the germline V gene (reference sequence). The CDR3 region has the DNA TGTGCCAGCAGCTTCATACCAGGGACAGGGCGAGCCCAGGAGTACGAGCAGTACTTC. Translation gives CASSFIPGTGRAQEYEQYF.

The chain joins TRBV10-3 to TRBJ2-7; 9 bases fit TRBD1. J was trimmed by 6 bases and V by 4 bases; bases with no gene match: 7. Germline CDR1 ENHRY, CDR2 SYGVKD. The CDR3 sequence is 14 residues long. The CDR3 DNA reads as TGTGCCATCAGTGTTGGGACAGGGCAAGGCGAGCAGTACTTC. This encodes CAISVGTGQGEQYF.

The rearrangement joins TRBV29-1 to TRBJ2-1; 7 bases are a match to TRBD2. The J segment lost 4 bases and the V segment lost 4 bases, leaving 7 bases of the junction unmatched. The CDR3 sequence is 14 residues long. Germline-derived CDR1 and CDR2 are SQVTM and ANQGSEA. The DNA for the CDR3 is TGCAGCGTTGTCGAGCGGGGTTCGTACAATGAGCAGTTCTTC. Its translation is CSVVERGSYNEQFF.

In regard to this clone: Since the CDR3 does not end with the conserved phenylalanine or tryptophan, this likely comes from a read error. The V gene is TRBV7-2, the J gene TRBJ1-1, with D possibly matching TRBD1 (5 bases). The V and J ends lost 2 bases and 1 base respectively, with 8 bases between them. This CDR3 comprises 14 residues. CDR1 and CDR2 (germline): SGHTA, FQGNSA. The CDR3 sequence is CASSLQGPNTEAFL. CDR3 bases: TGTGCCAGCAGCTTACAGGGTCCGAACACTGAAGCTTTCCTT.

The CDR3 nucleotides are TGTGCCACCAGCAGAGGGACAGGGGGCTACGAGCAGTACTTC. Translating it yields CATSRGTGGYEQYF. The V and J genes are TRBV15 and TRBJ2-7; 10 nucleotides line up with TRBD1. Germline V CDR1 and CDR2: LNHNV, YYDKDF (reference sequence). CDR3 length: 14 residues. V gave up 1 base and J gave up 3 bases; unmatched junction bases: 0.

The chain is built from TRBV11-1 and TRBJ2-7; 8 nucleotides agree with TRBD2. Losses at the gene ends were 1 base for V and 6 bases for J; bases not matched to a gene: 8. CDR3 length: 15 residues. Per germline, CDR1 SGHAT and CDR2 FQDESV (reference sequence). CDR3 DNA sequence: TGTGCCAGCAGCTTAGTTATCAGCGGGAGTCCCGAGCAGTACTTC. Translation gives CASSLVISGSPEQYF.

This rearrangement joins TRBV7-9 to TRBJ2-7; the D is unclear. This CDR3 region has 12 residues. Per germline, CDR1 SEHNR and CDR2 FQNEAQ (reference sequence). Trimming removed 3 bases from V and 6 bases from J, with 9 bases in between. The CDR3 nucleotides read TGTGCCAGCAGCTTCTTTCTTTCCGAGCAGTACTTC. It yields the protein CASSFFLSEQYF. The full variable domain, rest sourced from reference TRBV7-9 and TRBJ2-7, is DTGVSQNPRHKITKRGQNVTFRCDPISEHNRLYWYRQTLGQGPEFLTYFQNEAQLEKSRLLSDRFSAERPKGSFSTLEIQRTEQGDSAMYLCASSFFLSEQYFGPGTRLTVT.

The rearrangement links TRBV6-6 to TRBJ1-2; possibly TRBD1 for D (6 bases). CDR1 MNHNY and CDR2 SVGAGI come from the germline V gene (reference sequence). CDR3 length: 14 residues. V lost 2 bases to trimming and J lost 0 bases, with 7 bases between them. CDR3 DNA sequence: TGTGCCAGCAGTTACGACAGGACTAACTATGGCTACACCTTC. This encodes CASSYDRTNYGYTF.

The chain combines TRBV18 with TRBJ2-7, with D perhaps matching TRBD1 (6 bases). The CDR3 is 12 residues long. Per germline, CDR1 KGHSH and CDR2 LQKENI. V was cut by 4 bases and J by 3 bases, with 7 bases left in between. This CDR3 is CASSLQGYEQYF. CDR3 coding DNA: TGTGCCAGCTCACTACAGGGCTACGAGCAGTACTTC.

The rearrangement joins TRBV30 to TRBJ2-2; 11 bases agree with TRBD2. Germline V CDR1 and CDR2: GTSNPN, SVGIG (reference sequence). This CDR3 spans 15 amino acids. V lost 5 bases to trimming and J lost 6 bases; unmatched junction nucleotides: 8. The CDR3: CAWDRTSGLSGELFF. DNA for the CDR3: TGTGCCTGGGATCGGACTAGCGGGCTTTCCGGGGAGCTGTTTTTT.